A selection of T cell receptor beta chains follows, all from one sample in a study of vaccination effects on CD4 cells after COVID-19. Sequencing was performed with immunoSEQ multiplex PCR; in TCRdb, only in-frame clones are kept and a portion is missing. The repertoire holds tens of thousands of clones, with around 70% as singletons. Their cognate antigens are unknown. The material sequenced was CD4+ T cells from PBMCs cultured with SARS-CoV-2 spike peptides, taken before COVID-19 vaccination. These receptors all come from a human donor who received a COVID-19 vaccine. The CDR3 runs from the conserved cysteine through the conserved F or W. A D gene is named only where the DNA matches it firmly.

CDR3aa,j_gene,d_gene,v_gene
CASSDYPGELFF,TRBJ2-2,NA,TRBV10-1
CASSLTAGSGELFF,TRBJ2-2,NA,TRBV7-9
CASSEEGRDYGYTF,TRBJ1-2,NA,TRBV2
CASRRQGLQNTEAFF,TRBJ1-1,TRBD1,TRBV7-9
CSAQDHNEQFF,TRBJ2-1,NA,TRBV20-1
CASSFRAGGSYNEQFF,TRBJ2-1,TRBD2,TRBV5-1
CASSGLAGGTDTQYF,TRBJ2-3,TRBD2,TRBV5-1
CASSLGAGAGGQSEQFF,TRBJ2-1,TRBD2,TRBV7-6
CASSYEQGSYNEQFF,TRBJ2-1,NA,TRBV6-5
CASSHYLTSLTDTQYF,TRBJ2-3,NA,TRBV12-1
CASSSSWDSLGGYTF,TRBJ1-2,TRBD1,TRBV5-1
CASRKGGLTGELFF,TRBJ2-2,TRBD1,TRBV6-5
CASSLSDFGVTEAFF,TRBJ1-1,NA,TRBV7-2
CASSARTSGHTDTQYF,TRBJ2-3,TRBD2,TRBV5-4
CASSLYGRTYQPQHF,TRBJ1-5,NA,TRBV7-2
CASSYVQGYGYTF,TRBJ1-2,NA,TRBV6-6
CASSEGWGASYGYTF,TRBJ1-2,NA,TRBV25-1
CASSWGQGFYEQYF,TRBJ2-7,TRBD1,TRBV7-9
CASSRRTSSADTQYF,TRBJ2-3,TRBD2,TRBV3-1/TRBV3-2
CASSPMTSGSYEQYF,TRBJ2-7,TRBD2,TRBV6-5
CASSLFRRNTIYF,TRBJ1-3,NA,TRBV28
CASSYMEGGSGEQFF,TRBJ2-1,NA,TRBV6-6
CATGEGDLGGYTF,TRBJ1-2,NA,TRBV10-3
CASSLDGQGTDTQYF,TRBJ2-3,TRBD1,TRBV5-1
CASSLGLAGSSYNEQFF,TRBJ2-1,TRBD2,TRBV5-5